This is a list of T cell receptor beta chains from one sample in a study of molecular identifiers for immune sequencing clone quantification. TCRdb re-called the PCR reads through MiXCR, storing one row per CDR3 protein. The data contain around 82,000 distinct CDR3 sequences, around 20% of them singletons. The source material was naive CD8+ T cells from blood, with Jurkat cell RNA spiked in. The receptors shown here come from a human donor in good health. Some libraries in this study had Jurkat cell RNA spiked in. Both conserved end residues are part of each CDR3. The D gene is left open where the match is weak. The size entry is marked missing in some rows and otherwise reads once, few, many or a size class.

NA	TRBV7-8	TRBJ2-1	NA	TGTGCCAGCAGCTTGGGGCGGGGACCCTACAGTGAGCAGTTCTTC	CASSLGRGPYSEQFF
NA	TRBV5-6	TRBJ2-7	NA	TGTGCCAGCAGCTTGGCCCGGGGAGAGCGGTACTTC	CASSLARGERYF
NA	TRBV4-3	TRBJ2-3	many	TGCGCCAGCAGCCAAGATTCCGGCACAGATACGCAGTATTTT	CASSQDSGTDTQYF
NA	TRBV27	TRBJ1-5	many	TGTGCCAGCAGTTTAGCAGGGTATGGCAATCAGCCCCAGCATTTT	CASSLAGYGNQPQHF
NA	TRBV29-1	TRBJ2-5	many	TGCAGCGTGCCAGGGCAGACATACCAAGAGACCCAGTACTTC	CSVPGQTYQETQYF
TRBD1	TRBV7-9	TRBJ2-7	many	TGTGCCAGCAGCTTAGCAGGGGGCAGCTCCTACGAGCAGTACTTC	CASSLAGGSSYEQYF
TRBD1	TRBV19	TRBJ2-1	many	TGTGCCAGTAGTTTACCCGGGACAGACTACAATGAGCAGTTCTTC	CASSLPGTDYNEQFF
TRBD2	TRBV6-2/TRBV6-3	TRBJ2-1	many	TGTGCCACCGAGACTAGCGGCAACTACAATGAGCAGTTCTTC	CATETSGNYNEQFF
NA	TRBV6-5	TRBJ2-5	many	TGTGCCAGCAGAAGGGACATTGGTCCAGAGACCCAGTACTTC	CASRRDIGPETQYF
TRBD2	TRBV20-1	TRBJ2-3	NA	TGCAGTGCTACGAGACTAGCTCTTTCTAGCACAGATACGCAGTATTTT	CSATRLALSSTDTQYF
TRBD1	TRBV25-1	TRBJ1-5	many	TGTGCCAGCAGTGAATGGGGACAGGGAGGTCAGCCCCAGCATTTT	CASSEWGQGGQPQHF
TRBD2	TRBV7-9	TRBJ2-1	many	TGTGCCAGCAGCTGGAGCGGGAGCTCCTACAATGAGCAGTTCTTC	CASSWSGSSYNEQFF
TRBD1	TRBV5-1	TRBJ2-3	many	TGCGCCAGCAGCTTGCCCGGTCTACAGGGGGCAACAGATACGCAGTATTTT	CASSLPGLQGATDTQYF
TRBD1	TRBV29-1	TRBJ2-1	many	TGCAGCGTTGTTGGACAGGGCCTTTACAATGAGCAGTTCTTC	CSVVGQGLYNEQFF
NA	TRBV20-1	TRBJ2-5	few	TGCAGTGCTAGAGAAACGGGCCCCGACGAGACCCAGTACTTC	CSARETGPDETQYF
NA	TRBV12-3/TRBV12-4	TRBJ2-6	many	TGTGCCAGCACCCCGGACAACTCTGGGGCCAACGTCCTGACTTTC	CASTPDNSGANVLTF
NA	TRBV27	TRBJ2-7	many	TGTGCCAGCAGTTTGGGGGGCGTTATCGGCTACGAGCAGTACTTC	CASSLGGVIGYEQYF
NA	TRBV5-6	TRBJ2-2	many	TGTGCCAGCAGCTTTTTCAGCACCGGGGAGCTGTTTTTT	CASSFFSTGELFF
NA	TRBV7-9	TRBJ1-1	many	TGTGCCAGCAGTTCCAGAGGGGATACGGCTTTCTTT	CASSSRGDTAFF
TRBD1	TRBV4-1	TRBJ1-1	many	TGCGCCAGCAGCCAAGAGGAGGGGGCGAGAACTGAAGCTTTCTTT	CASSQEEGARTEAFF
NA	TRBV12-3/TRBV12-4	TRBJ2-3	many	TGTGCCAGCAGTTCACCCATTGACGGTACTAGCACAGATACGCAGTATTTT	CASSSPIDGTSTDTQYF
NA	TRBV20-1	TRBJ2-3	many	TGCAGTGCTAGAGACCCAGCGGCTCTCACAGATACGCAGTATTTT	CSARDPAALTDTQYF
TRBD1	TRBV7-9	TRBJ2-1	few	TGTGCCAGCAGCGCCGGGGGGACAGGGACTGAGCAGTTCTTC	CASSAGGTGTEQFF
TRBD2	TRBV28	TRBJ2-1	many	TGTGCCAGCAGCTCCACTAGCGCCTACAATGAGCAGTTCTTC	CASSSTSAYNEQFF
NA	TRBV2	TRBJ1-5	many	TGTGCCAGCAGTCCTGGGACACCAAGCCCGAATCAGCCCCAGCATTTT	CASSPGTPSPNQPQHF
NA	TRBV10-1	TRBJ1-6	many	TGCGCCAGCAGTGAGGTCCCTGGAGGGAATTCACCCCTCCACTTT	CASSEVPGGNSPLHF
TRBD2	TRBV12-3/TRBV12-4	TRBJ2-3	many	TGTGCCAGCAGTCCCTGGCCCGGGACTAGGGCAGATACGCAGTATTTT	CASSPWPGTRADTQYF
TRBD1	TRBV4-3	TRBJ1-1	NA	TGCGCCAGCAGCCAAGCGGACAGGGGATACACTGAAGCTTTCTTT	CASSQADRGYTEAFF
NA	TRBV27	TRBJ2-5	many	TGTGCCAGCAGTTCATCTTGGCTGACTGAGACCCAGTACTTC	CASSSSWLTETQYF
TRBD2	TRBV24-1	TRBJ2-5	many	TGTGCCACCAGTAGCGGGGCTAGCCAAGAGACCCAGTACTTC	CATSSGASQETQYF
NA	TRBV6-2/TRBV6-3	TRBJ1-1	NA	TGTGCCAGCAGTTACTTCTCGGGGAACGAAGCTTTCTTT	CASSYFSGNEAFF
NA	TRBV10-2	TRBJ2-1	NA	TGCGCCAGCGGTGAGTCGATGTTTGGCAATGAGCAGTTCTTC	CASGESMFGNEQFF
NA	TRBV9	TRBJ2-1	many	TGTGCCAGCAGCGTACCCACCTACAATGAGCAGTTCTTC	CASSVPTYNEQFF
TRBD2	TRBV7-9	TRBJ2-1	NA	TGTGCCAGCAGCTTCCCTGGGCGGGAGGGGGAGCAGTTCTTC	CASSFPGREGEQFF
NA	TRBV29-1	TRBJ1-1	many	TGCAGCGTTGAGGGCAACAAAGCTGAAGCTTTCTTT	CSVEGNKAEAFF